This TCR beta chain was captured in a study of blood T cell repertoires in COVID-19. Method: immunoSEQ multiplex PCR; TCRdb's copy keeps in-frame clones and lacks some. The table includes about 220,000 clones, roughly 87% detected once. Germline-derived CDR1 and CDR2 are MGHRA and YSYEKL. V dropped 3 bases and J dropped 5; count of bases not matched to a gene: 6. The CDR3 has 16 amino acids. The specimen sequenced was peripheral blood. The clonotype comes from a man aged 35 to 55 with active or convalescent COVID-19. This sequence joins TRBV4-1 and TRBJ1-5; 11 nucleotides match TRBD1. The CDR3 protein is CASSQVGTGGDQPQHF. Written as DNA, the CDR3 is TGCGCCAGCAGCCAGGTTGGGACAGGGGGTGATCAGCCCCAGCATTTT.